The rows below give T cell receptor beta chains drawn from one sample of a study of T-cell memory formation after mild COVID-19. Each CDR3 protein is one row after TCRdb ran MiXCR on the 5' RACE reads. The repertoire holds roughly 48,000 distinct CDR3 sequences, with 25% to 30% as singletons. The sample comprised PBMCs or a T cell subset sorted from them (not recorded which). The source is a man younger than 35 who had mild COVID-19 (a few samples of this study predate the infection). Cell type and time point are not known. The CDR3 runs from the conserved cysteine through the conserved F or W. The order of the fields is D gene, clone size, V gene, J gene, CDR3 DNA, CDR3 protein. A D gene is named only where the DNA matches it firmly. The size entry is marked missing in some rows and otherwise reads once, few, many or a size class.

>-|-|TRBV4-2|TRBJ2-6
TGTGCCAGCAGCCAAGATTTTCGGCCTGGGGCCAACGTCCTGACTTTC
CASSQDFRPGANVLTF
>-|-|TRBV11-3|TRBJ2-2
TGTGCCAGCAGCCCGGTGCCTGTTTCGGGTGGGGAGCTGTTTTTT
CASSPVPVSGGELFF
>-|-|TRBV7-9|TRBJ2-3
TGTGCCAGCAGTGCGGGCCAGGGCACAGATACGCAGTATTTT
CASSAGQGTDTQYF
>-|many|TRBV9|TRBJ1-1
TGTGCCAGCAGCGCGGGGGGCGGAAACACTGAAGCTTTCTTT
CASSAGGGNTEAFF
>-|-|TRBV5-1|TRBJ2-5
TGCGCCAGCAGCCCCTTAAACCAAGAGACCCAGTACTTC
CASSPLNQETQYF
>TRBD1|few|TRBV20-1|TRBJ1-2
TGCAGTGCTATTGGGACAGAGAACTATGGCTACACCTTC
CSAIGTENYGYTF
>TRBD1|-|TRBV5-4|TRBJ2-1
TGTGCCAGCGGGGGACAGGGGGATAAAGTCGATGAGCAGTTCTTC
CASGGQGDKVDEQFF
>-|-|TRBV2|TRBJ2-1
TGTGCCAGCATGGGGGGAGTTGGTGGCAATGAGCAGTTCTTC
CASMGGVGGNEQFF
>TRBD2|-|TRBV19|TRBJ2-1
TGTGCCAGTAGTGGGACTAGCGGGGGGGACTCCTACAATGAGCAGTTCTTC
CASSGTSGGDSYNEQFF
>-|-|TRBV12-3/TRBV12-4|TRBJ2-5
TGTGCCAGCAGCACCATTGTCGAGCGAGAGACCCAGTACTTC
CASSTIVERETQYF
>-|-|TRBV6-6|TRBJ2-5
TGTGCCGTAGACAGCGCTGGGACCCAGTACTTC
CAVDSAGTQYF
>-|-|TRBV9|TRBJ1-3
TGTGCCAGCAGCTCCTCAGGTTTTGGAAACACCATATATTTT
CASSSSGFGNTIYF
>-|-|TRBV6-5|TRBJ1-2
TGTGCCAGCAGATCCGAACCGCGCGAGGGCTACACCTTC
CASRSEPREGYTF
>-|-|TRBV20-1|TRBJ2-5
TGCAGTGCCCTCCCAGGGCGCCGGAGGGAGACCCAGTACTTC
CSALPGRRRETQYF
>-|-|TRBV6-5|TRBJ2-6
TGTGCCAGCAGCTCCATGAATTCAGGGGCCAACGTCCTGACTTTC
CASSSMNSGANVLTF
>TRBD2|-|TRBV27|TRBJ2-4
TGTGCCAGCAGTGCCCGGGGGGGCAGAGACATTCAGTACTTC
CASSARGGRDIQYF
>-|many|TRBV4-1|TRBJ1-4
TGCGCCAGCAGCCTGGGGGGAGCGGAAAAACTGTTTTTT
CASSLGGAEKLFF
>-|-|TRBV7-9|TRBJ1-5
TGTGCCAGCAGCTCCTCCGCCTTAGTAGGGAGAGGTCAGCCCCAGCATTTT
CASSSSALVGRGQPQHF
>-|-|TRBV6-5|TRBJ2-4
TGTGCCAGCAGTTACTCGGGGAGGCCGGGACAGGCCAAAAACATTCAGTACTTC
CASSYSGRPGQAKNIQYF
>-|-|TRBV4-3|TRBJ2-5
TGCGCCAGCAGCCAAGAAGGGGAAGAGACCCAGTACTTC
CASSQEGEETQYF
>-|-|TRBV12-3/TRBV12-4|TRBJ2-5
TGTGCCAGCAGTTTAGCTGACAACGGGATCCAGTACTTC
CASSLADNGIQYF
>-|-|TRBV7-6|TRBJ2-7
TGTGCCAGCAGCTTAGAGCAGGGGGGGTCGTACGAGCAGTACTTC
CASSLEQGGSYEQYF
>-|-|TRBV14|TRBJ2-5
TGTGCCAGCAGCCAAGTCCCCCGGCGGCAAGAGACCCAGTACTTC
CASSQVPRRQETQYF
>TRBD2|-|TRBV7-9|TRBJ2-7
TGTGCCAGCAGCCGCGTACTAGCGGGGGACGACGAGCAGTACTTC
CASSRVLAGDDEQYF
>-|few|TRBV27|TRBJ2-7
TGTGCCAGCAGTTTCTCGGGGGCGCAGGGGCCCTACGAGCAGTACTTC
CASSFSGAQGPYEQYF
>-|once|TRBV12-3/TRBV12-4|TRBJ1-2
TGTGCCAGCAGCCCTCCAGATAACTATGGCTACACCTTC
CASSPPDNYGYTF
>-|-|TRBV9|TRBJ1-3
TGTGCCAGCAGCGTAGAAGGAGCCGGCTCTGGAAACACCATATATTTT
CASSVEGAGSGNTIYF
>-|-|TRBV29-1|TRBJ1-1
TGCAGCGTTGACAGATCGGTCACTGAAGCTTTCTTT
CSVDRSVTEAFF
>TRBD1|-|TRBV4-1|TRBJ2-3
TGCGCCAGCAGCCAAACAGGGGGCAGCGCAGATACGCAGTATTTT
CASSQTGGSADTQYF
>-|few|TRBV7-9|TRBJ2-3
TGTGCCAGCAGGGATTTGGGGGGCACAGATACGAAGTATTTT
CASRDLGGTDTKYF
>-|-|TRBV12-3/TRBV12-4|TRBJ1-1
TGTGCCAGCAGTTTAGGGCCCAGAGGAGCTTTCTTT
CASSLGPRGAFF
>TRBD1|-|TRBV27|TRBJ2-2
TGTGCCAGCAGCCAACAGGGGGCTACCGGGGAGCTGTTTTTT
CASSQQGATGELFF
>TRBD1|few|TRBV5-1|TRBJ2-1
TGCGCCAGCAGCTATACAGGGGCCGAAGAGCAGTTCTTC
CASSYTGAEEQFF
>TRBD1|-|TRBV3-1|TRBJ2-4
TGTGCCAGCAGCCGCGCAGGGGGCCTGGCCAAAAACATTCAGTACTTC
CASSRAGGLAKNIQYF
>TRBD1|-|TRBV4-1|TRBJ1-1
TGCGCCAGCAGCCAAGAACAGGGGATGGGGCGAACTGAAGCTTTCTTT
CASSQEQGMGRTEAFF
>-|few|TRBV6-1|TRBJ2-3
TGTGCCAGCAGTGGGGTGACTGGGAGCACAGATACGCAGTATTTT
CASSGVTGSTDTQYF
>TRBD2|few|TRBV6-2/TRBV6-3|TRBJ2-3
TGTGCCAGCAATGGCGAACTAGCGCTCCAAGATACGCAGTATTTT
CASNGELALQDTQYF
>-|few|TRBV7-2|TRBJ2-2
TGTGCCAGCAATCTGCTGACAGCCAACACCGGGGAGCTGTTTTTT
CASNLLTANTGELFF
>TRBD1|-|TRBV7-2|TRBJ1-1
TGTGCCAGCAGCTTAGCCTGGGGACAGGGTTGGACTGAAGCTTTCTTT
CASSLAWGQGWTEAFF
>-|-|TRBV27|TRBJ2-2
TGTGCCAGCAGCCCCACCCCGAACACCGGGGAGCTGTTTTTT
CASSPTPNTGELFF
>TRBD2|-|TRBV12-3/TRBV12-4|TRBJ2-1
TGTGCCAGCAGTCTTGAGCATGGAGCGGGGCGGGACAATGAGCAGTTCTTC
CASSLEHGAGRDNEQFF
>TRBD2|-|TRBV4-1|TRBJ2-7
TGCGCCAGCAGCCAAGATGCGGGGGACTCCTACGAGCAGTACTTC
CASSQDAGDSYEQYF
>-|-|TRBV23-1|TRBJ2-3
TGCGCCAGCAGTCACCGGTCCCTCGCACTGGATACGCAGTATTTT
CASSHRSLALDTQYF
>-|-|TRBV7-9|TRBJ1-1
TGTGCCAGCAGCTTACCGGGGGGCGTTGAAGCTTTCTTT
CASSLPGGVEAFF
>-|-|TRBV7-6|TRBJ1-2
TGTGCCAGCAGCTTAGCGACTGGCTATGGCTACACCTTC
CASSLATGYGYTF
>TRBD1|many|TRBV6-4|TRBJ2-3
TGTGCCAGCAGTGACGGACAGGGGGCAGATACGCAGTATTTT
CASSDGQGADTQYF